What follows are 21 T cell receptor beta chains derived from one specimen sequenced in a study of T-cell reconstitution after alpha-beta-depleted transplantation in children (dated by TCRdb to the mid-2010s). The library came from PCR. The instrument given in TCRdb is Illumina HiSeq 2500. To normalize quantification of the TCRbeta repertoire, the TCR libraries were built with molecular barcoding that relied on unique molecular identifiers. Through fastp at Q25 and MiXCR, TCRdb rebuilt clones from the public reads, retaining in-frame beta chains. Each CDR3 protein appears once, grouped with its most common genes and DNA. For this sample there are some 550,000 distinct CDR3 sequences; around 18% appear just once. Of the sample, 3% to 4% falls within the top ten clones. The sequences come from PBMCs from the stem cell graft donor, collected from the stem cell graft. Source of these receptors: a human donor who donated a stem cell graft to a child with acute lymphoblastic leukemia.

The V and J genes are TRBV6-1 and TRBJ2-1; the match to TRBD1 covers 9 bases. This CDR3 region has 15 residues. Looked up from germline, CDR1 is MNHNS and CDR2 is SASEGT. Trimming removed 3 bases from V and 3 bases from J; junction bases left unmatched: 3. CDR3 coding DNA: TGTGCCAGCAGTGATAGGACAGGGGACTACAATGAGCAGTTCTTC. Translated: CASSDRTGDYNEQFF.

V gene TRBV5-1 combines with J gene TRBJ2-3; D is undetermined. Trimming left V 4 bases short and J 0 bases short, with 12 bases between. CDR3 length equals 15 residues. Germline values: CDR1 SGHRS, CDR2 YFSETQ. The CDR3 nucleotides are TGCGCCAGCAGCAACCAGGCGCTTAGCACAGATACGCAGTATTTT. Translated: CASSNQALSTDTQYF.

V and J are TRBV20-1 and TRBJ1-4, with 8 positions matching TRBD1. From germline, CDR1 is DFQATT and CDR2 SNEGSKA (reference sequence). The CDR3 extends over 13 amino acids. Germline trimming cut 7 bases from V and 6 bases from J; bases unmatched to any gene: 7. CDR3: CSGVRTGHEKLFF. The CDR3 DNA reads as TGCAGTGGGGTCAGGACAGGGCATGAAAAACTGTTTTTT.

The DNA for the CDR3 is TGTGCCACCAGTGATTTGGGGGGCACCACCGGGGAGCTGTTTTTT. Its translation: CATSDLGGTTGELFF. The J gene is TRBJ2-2, the V gene TRBV24-1, with TRBD1 as a possible D gene (6 bases). CDR1 KGHDR and CDR2 SFDVKD come from the germline V gene. The germline V and J ends were trimmed by 0 bases and 4 bases, with 8 bases remaining between them. The CDR3 is 15 residues long.

The chain is built from TRBV5-1 and TRBJ2-1; 11 bases match TRBD2. J gave up 0 bases and V 2 bases, and 10 bases lay outside the gene matches. The CDR3 length is 19 residues. Germline-derived CDR1 and CDR2 are SGHRS and YFSETQ. CDR3 in DNA: TGCGCCAGCAGCTTTCTAGCGGGGGGCGTTCCGAGCTCCTACAATGAGCAGTTCTTC. This codes for CASSFLAGGVPSSYNEQFF.

The chain carries TRBV5-1 and TRBJ1-2; D perhaps matches TRBD1 (6 bases). Germline V gene lookup returns CDR1 SGHRS and CDR2 YFSETQ. The V and J ends lost 4 bases and 2 bases respectively, with 18 bases between them. This CDR3 has 16 residues. CDR3: CASSLVTGSRNYGYTF. The CDR3 nucleotides read TGCGCCAGCAGCCTAGTAACAGGGTCTAGGAACTATGGCTACACCTTC.

This clonotype came up a few times. J is TRBJ1-1 and V is TRBV20-1; possibly TRBD1 for D (5 bases). Trimming pared 3 bases from V and 5 bases from J, leaving 13 bases between. There are 13 residues in the CDR3. Germline V gene data show CDR1 as DFQATT and CDR2 as SNEGSKA (reference sequence). As DNA, the CDR3 is TGCAGTGCTAGGGAATCAGGGAGGACTGAAGCTTTCTTT. It is translated as CSARESGRTEAFF.

This chain links TRBV5-1 with TRBJ1-2, with D maybe TRBD1 (5 bases). The CDR3 consists of 14 residues. Germline V lookup: CDR1 SGHRS, CDR2 YFSETQ. V dropped 3 bases and J dropped 5 bases, with 14 bases sitting between them. Here the CDR3 DNA reads TGCGCCAGCAGCTCAGACCTGGGGGGTTATGGCTACACCTTC. This sequence encodes CASSSDLGGYGYTF.

This clonotype was recorded a few times. This rearrangement joins TRBV12-3 or TRBV12-4 to TRBJ2-1; TRBD1 matches 7 bases. This CDR3 is built from 13 residues. Losses at the gene ends were 7 bases for V and 6 bases for J; bases not matched to a gene: 6. The CDR3 loop is CASKGGGRNEQFF. Here the CDR3 DNA reads TGTGCCAGCAAAGGGGGCGGTCGCAATGAGCAGTTCTTC.

This clonotype turned up a few times. Written as DNA, the CDR3 is TGCAGCGTCCGCTCCCCACAGGGTTTCACCGGGGAGCTGTTTTTT. Translated: CSVRSPQGFTGELFF. The J gene is TRBJ2-2, the V gene TRBV29-1; a possible D gene is TRBD1 (6 bases). There are 15 residues in the CDR3. The germline V gene has CDR1 SQVTM and CDR2 ANQGSEA. The V and J ends lost 6 bases and 4 bases respectively, with 18 bases between them.

V is TRBV28 and J is TRBJ1-1, with D perhaps matching TRBD1 (6 bases). This CDR3 contains 15 residues. Between the trimmed V and J ends, which lost 7 bases and 4 bases, there was a span of 19 bases. Germline V gene sequence: CDR1 MDHEN, CDR2 SYDVKM. This CDR3 reads CASTPWGQGGTEAFF. The CDR3 coding sequence is TGTGCCAGCACCCCCTGGGGGCAGGGAGGCACTGAAGCTTTCTTT.

This clonotype came up a few times. This chain connects TRBV20-1 to TRBJ1-2, with TRBD1 matching 8 bases. The V and J ends lost 4 bases and 2 bases, in that order; junction bases with no gene match: 0. CDR3 length equals 12 residues. Germline V lookup: CDR1 DFQATT, CDR2 SNEGSKA (reference sequence). CDR3 DNA sequence: TGCAGTGCTACAGGGGGCAACTATGGCTACACCTTC. This encodes CSATGGNYGYTF.

As regards this clonotype: The junction and the germline gene differ at one end; a read error may be behind it. The chain joins TRBV27 to TRBJ2-1; D is unresolved. This CDR3 has 15 amino acids. Germline CDR1 MNHEY, CDR2 SMNVEV (reference sequence). The CDR3 loop is CAGSLKSGRYNEQFF. Written as DNA, the CDR3 is TGTGCCGGCAGTTTAAAGTCTGGCCGCTACAATGAGCAGTTCTTC.

As for this clonotype: The junction does not match germline at one end; this may be a read error. V usage is TRBV2 and J usage is TRBJ1-5; TRBD1 might be the D (6 bases). Looked up from germline, CDR1 is SNHLY and CDR2 is FYNNEI. The CDR3 runs to 18 residues. CDR3 loop: CACSLLEGVIYSNQPQHF. CDR3 coding DNA: TGTGCCTGCAGTTTACTCGAGGGGGTTATTTATAGCAATCAGCCCCAGCATTTT.

This clonotype was found a few times. This chain connects TRBV9 to TRBJ1-6, with a tentative D call TRBD1 (5 bases). The length of the CDR3 is 15 residues. Germline CDR1 SGDLS, CDR2 YYNGEE. V was cut by 4 bases and J by 10 bases, with 18 bases left in between. The CDR3 reads CASSPQPGGPSPLHF. CDR3 DNA sequence: TGTGCCAGCAGCCCCCAACCTGGGGGACCGTCACCCCTCCACTTT. The complete variable domain, with remaining parts taken from reference TRBV9 and TRBJ1-6, reads DSGVTQTPKHLITATGQRVTLRCSPRSGDLSVYWYQQSLDQGLQFLIQYYNGEERAKGNILERFSAQQFPDLHSELNLSSLELGDSALYFCASSPQPGGPSPLHFGNGTRLTVT.

This clonotype was seen more than once but under ten times. The J gene is TRBJ2-3, the V gene TRBV2, with 8 bases aligning to TRBD1. The CDR3 totals 14 residues. Germline CDR1 reads SNHLY; CDR2 reads FYNNEI. V was pared by 8 bases and J by 3 bases, with 7 bases of the junction left unmatched. CDR3 region: CASGTGDFTDTQYF. In nucleotides, the CDR3 is TGTGCCAGCGGGACAGGAGACTTTACAGATACGCAGTATTTT. The complete variable domain, with remaining parts taken from reference TRBV2 and TRBJ2-3, reads EPEVTQTPSHQVTQMGQEVILRCVPISNHLYFYWYRQILGQKVEFLVSFYNNEISEKSEIFDDQFSVERPDGSNFTLKIRSTKLEDSAMYFCASGTGDFTDTQYFGPGTRLTVL.

V is TRBV29-1 and J is TRBJ2-2; no clear D. The CDR3 consists of 13 residues. Trimming removed 7 bases from V and 0 bases from J, with 9 bases in between. Germline CDR1 reads SQVTM; CDR2 reads ANQGSEA. CDR3 in DNA: TGCAGCGCCCCGGACGCGAACACCGGGGAGCTGTTTTTT. Encoded protein: CSAPDANTGELFF.

The rearrangement joins TRBV19 to TRBJ1-1; possibly TRBD1 for D (5 bases). Germline V gene data show CDR1 as LNHDA and CDR2 as SQIVND (reference sequence). V shed 7 bases and J shed 5 bases, with 14 bases lying between them. The CDR3 length is 13 residues. The CDR3 coding sequence is TGTGCCAGTAACGGGCAGGGTGGGACTGAAGCTTTCTTT. The encoded protein is CASNGQGGTEAFF.

The genes are TRBV6-1 and TRBJ1-1; 11 bases are a match to TRBD1. Unmatched junction bases numbered 10, after V lost 3 bases and J lost 4 bases. The CDR3 is 17 residues long. Germline V gene lookup returns CDR1 MNHNS and CDR2 SASEGT. The CDR3 DNA reads TGTGCCAGCAGTGACGGACAGGGGGCACCGCAGGTCACTGAAGCTTTCTTT. Protein sequence: CASSDGQGAPQVTEAFF.

In this sample, this clonotype turned up a few times. The rearrangement uses TRBV5-1 and TRBJ1-1, with 8 bases identical to TRBD1. The CDR3 is made up of 15 amino acids. The germline gives CDR1 SGHRS, CDR2 YFSETQ. The V and J ends lost 4 bases and 1 base, in that order; junction bases with no gene match: 6. The CDR3, as DNA: TGCGCCAGCAGCCCATGGACAGGGTCGAACACTGAAGCTTTCTTT. It translates to CASSPWTGSNTEAFF.

In its sample, this clonotype was seen a few times. The V call is TRBV20-1, the J call TRBJ1-5, with D possibly matching TRBD1 (5 bases). CDR1 and CDR2 from the germline V gene are DFQATT and SNEGSKA (reference sequence). The CDR3 spans 15 residues. The V end was cut by 1 base, the J end by 4 bases, with 14 bases between. The CDR3 is CSARVGGSGNQPQHF. CDR3 bases: TGCAGTGCTAGAGTTGGGGGGTCGGGTAATCAGCCCCAGCATTTT.